This T cell receptor (beta chain) was identified in a study of early stage breast cancer tumors. Study-level findings and limits: Tumor and normal breast were distinguished via blood comparison in most of the 16 patients. Commonly generated sequences made up most enriched TCRB sequences shared between patients.

As regards this clone: Its target is unknown.

The table came from immunoSEQ multiplex PCR; TCRdb's copy has only in-frame clones and leaves some out. The sample lists fewer than 5,500 clones; around 70% were seen once. In germline, CDR1 is SQVTM, CDR2 ANQGSEA. The CDR3 covers 12 residues. The V end was cut by 6 bases, the J end by 2 bases, with 11 bases between. The V and J genes are TRBV29-1 and TRBJ2-7; possible D gene TRBD2, 5 bases. The receptor's source is a person in their sixties or seventies with breast cancer. Sequencing was done on a sample of breast tumor tissue. CDR3 nucleotides: TGCAGCGTCATAAGCGGCCCCTACGAGCAGTACTTC. It translates to CSVISGPYEQYF.